This T cell receptor (beta chain) was obtained from a study of cytomegalovirus exposure and HLA in healthy donors. This clone was counted once. In the PCR, 60 Vbeta and 13 Jbeta primers were used. Clones were sequenced by immunoSEQ multiplex PCR, and TCRdb holds only the in-frame ones, with some missing. The sample lists about 200,000 clones, roughly four fifths seen once, with about 1.8% in the top ten. Trimming cost V 6 bases and J 6 bases; bases outside gene matches: 9. This CDR3 contains 14 residues. The germline V gene has CDR1 MNHNS and CDR2 SASEGT. The rearrangement joins TRBV6-1 to TRBJ2-3, with TRBD2 matching over 7 bases. The origin of this receptor is a man between 18 and 29 years old in good health and CMV-seronegative. What was sequenced was PBMCs. CDR3 protein: CASRGGGVADTQYF. The CDR3 nucleotides are TGTGCCAGCAGGGGCGGGGGAGTCGCGGATACGCAGTATTTT.